This TCR beta chain was identified in a study of blood T cell repertoires in COVID-19. V dropped 2 bases and J dropped 3 bases, with 11 bases sitting between them. The CDR3 spans 15 residues. Germline values: CDR1 LNHNV, CDR2 YYDKDF (reference sequence). This clone has more than one count but fewer than ten. Produced via immunoSEQ multiplex PCR; TCRdb's table is partial and in-frame only. The sample shows about 310,000 clones, around 90% of them seen only once. The receptor comes from a woman in her late teens or twenties who had recovered from COVID-19. Sequenced input: PBMCs or T cells enriched from blood (not recorded which). The chain combines TRBV15 with TRBJ2-1; tentatively, D is TRBD1 (5 bases). The CDR3 region has the DNA TGTGCCACCAGCAGAAGTACAGGAAGCTACAATGAGCAGTTCTTC. It translates to CATSRSTGSYNEQFF.